This T cell receptor (beta chain) was documented in a study of blood T cell repertoires in COVID-19. It was during active infection that Seattle patients were enrolled and then longitudinally followed. Trimming removed 5 bases from V and 8 bases from J, with 12 bases in between. The CDR3 covers 12 residues. The germline V gene has CDR1 SGHTA and CDR2 FQGNSA. As originally analysed: The authors estimated nucleated cell counts from reference gene primer amplification. The table came from immunoSEQ multiplex PCR; TCRdb's copy has only in-frame clones and leaves some out. The DNA was the basis for D and trimming; V, J and clone size are from that table. The top ten hold about 0.6% of the sample, which has about 170,000 clones, more than 85% seen once.

Sequences were obtained from peripheral blood. The chain joins TRBV7-2 to TRBJ2-5; D ambiguous. This TCR came from a man aged 60-69 years with COVID-19, enrolled during active disease. CDR3 in amino acids: CASSPYAGTQYF. CDR3 in DNA: TGTGCCAGCAGCCCATATGCAGGTACCCAGTACTTC.